This T cell receptor beta chain emerged from a study of OX40 agonist ivuxolimab in advanced cancers. The ends lost 3 bases at V and 4 bases at J; junction bases unmatched: 6. CDR1 and CDR2 from the germline V gene are KGHSH and LQKENI. CDR3 length: 15 amino acids. Only in-frame clones appear in the TCRdb table, and some are missing; sequencing was by immunoSEQ multiplex PCR. The sample records more than 45,000 clones, about four fifths being singletons. This clone was seen only once. Here the sequenced sample was CD4+ or CD8+ T cells sorted from blood, taken in a trial of the OX40 agonist ivuxolimab. The chain employs TRBV18 and TRBJ2-1; the match to TRBD1 covers 7 bases. This TCR came from an adult with an advanced solid tumor such as melanoma, head and neck, liver or kidney cancer. The CDR3 region is CASSPDREAYNEQFF. In nucleotides, the CDR3 is TGTGCCAGCTCACCCGACAGGGAAGCATACAATGAGCAGTTCTTC.